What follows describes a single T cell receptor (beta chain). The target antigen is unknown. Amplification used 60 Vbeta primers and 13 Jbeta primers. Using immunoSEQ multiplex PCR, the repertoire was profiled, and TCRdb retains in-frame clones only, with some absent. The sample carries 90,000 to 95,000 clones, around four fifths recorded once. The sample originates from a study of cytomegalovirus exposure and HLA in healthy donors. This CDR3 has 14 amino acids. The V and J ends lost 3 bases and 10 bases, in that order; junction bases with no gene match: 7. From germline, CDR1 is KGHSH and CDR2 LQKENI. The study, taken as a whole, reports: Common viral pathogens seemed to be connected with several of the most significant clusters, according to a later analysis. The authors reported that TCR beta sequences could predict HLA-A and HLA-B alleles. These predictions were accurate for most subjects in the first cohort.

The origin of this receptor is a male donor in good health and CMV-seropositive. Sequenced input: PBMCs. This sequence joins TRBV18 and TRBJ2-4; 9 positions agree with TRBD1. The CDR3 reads CASSPQGQGLIQYF. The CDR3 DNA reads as TGTGCCAGCTCACCCCAGGGACAGGGTCTAATTCAGTACTTC.